This TCR beta chain was obtained from a study of CD8 T cells in ankylosing spondylitis (dated by TCRdb to the late 2010s). With respect to the entire study: The study profiled T cell receptor beta repertoires in healthy donors and ankylosing spondylitis patients to find disease-linked TCR variants. In total, the full study cohort was made up of about 110 healthy donors and about two dozen ankylosing spondylitis patients. Peripheral blood was sampled, and synovial fluid was additionally collected from ankylosing spondylitis patients.

General study outcomes and caveats: According to the report, matched synovial fluid samples from ankylosing spondylitis patients were significantly enriched for the disease-linked clones. A TCR beta motif of fewer than 10 highly homologous amino acid variants appeared characteristic of blood from ankylosing spondylitis patients. The disease-linked clones showed a CD8+ phenotype and occurred at relatively low frequencies in peripheral blood. Some of the motif variants had been reported before in the synovial fluid and blood of reactive arthritis patients, a finding that suggests common disease-initiation mechanisms.

Sequenced on an Illumina HiSeq 2500. TCR beta libraries were prepared by quantitative 5'-RACE with molecular barcodes. From the authors' description of their analysis: To identify disease-linked TCR variants, a new computational method was used, one built on a probabilistic model of VDJ rearrangement. The raw public reads went through TCRdb reprocessing: fastp at Q25, MiXCR clone calling, in-frame beta chains kept. Every entry covers one CDR3 protein and lists the most common genes and DNA from its rows. These V and J calls are TCRdb output, not the study's own analysis. The sample table records fewer than 750,000 distinct CDR3 sequences; roughly 20% of these occur just once. The ten largest make up about 20% of the sample. To note about this clonotype: Its target antigen remains unknown. One base away there is no much larger clone; base qualities are not given.

The trim is 3 bases for V and 2 bases for J, with a gap of 8 bases between the germline ends. Sequences LNHNV (CDR1) and YYDKDF (CDR2) are obtained from the germline V gene (reference sequence). Including the terminal cysteine and phenylalanine, the CDR3 comprises 13 residues. The read is trimmed to its CDR3 DNA, 39 bases read in frame from base 1. The sample comprised blood, either unsorted or a sorted T cell fraction (not recorded which). The V and J segments used are TRBV15 and TRBJ2-7, with the D gene too uncertain to name. This receptor was taken from a male donor with ankylosing spondylitis. For the CDR3, the sequence is CATSSRRTYEQYF. The bases read TGTGCCACCAGCAGCAGGAGAACCTACGAGCAGTACTTC.